A single sample is the source of the 21 T cell receptor beta chains below, sequenced in a study of CD8 T cells in Susac syndrome. RNA in amounts of about 0.45 to 1 ug was reverse transcribed with random hexamers. TCRdb used MiXCR to reprocess the immunoSEQ multiplex PCR reads, holding one entry per CDR3 protein. The sample lists 150,000 or so distinct CDR3 sequences, approximately 95% seen once, with 0.16% in the top ten. The sequencing sample was made of CD4+ T cells from PBMCs. Source of these receptors: a human donor with Susac syndrome.

The J gene is TRBJ2-2, the V gene TRBV7-9; D remains unclear. Germline V gene sequence: CDR1 SEHNR, CDR2 FQNEAQ (reference sequence). CDR3 size: 14 residues. V shed 7 bases and J shed 6 bases, with 15 bases lying between them. The CDR3 protein is CASTLLGEAGELFF. In DNA form, the CDR3 reads TGTGCCAGCACCCTGTTGGGTGAAGCCGGGGAGCTGTTTTTT.

The chain couples TRBV6-2 or TRBV6-3 to TRBJ2-5; the match to TRBD2 covers 9 bases. Germline V gives CDR1 MNHEY, CDR2 SVGEGT. This CDR3 is built from 17 residues. The V and J ends lost 0 bases and 1 base, in that order; junction bases with no gene match: 6. The CDR3 here is CASSYSASGDRQETQYF. CDR3 DNA sequence: TGTGCCAGCAGTTACTCGGCTAGCGGGGACCGCCAAGAGACCCAGTACTTC.

V and J are TRBV4-1 and TRBJ1-1, with TRBD1 identical over 7 bases. Trimming at V came to 5 bases and at J to 1 base, leaving 4 bases not matched to a gene. Per the germline V gene, CDR1 is MGHRA and CDR2 is YSYEKL. The CDR3 totals 14 residues. DNA of the CDR3: TGCGCCAGCAGCTACCCAGGGGGGAACACTGAAGCTTTCTTT. This gives the protein CASSYPGGNTEAFF.

This clonotype was seen only a few times. The chain has TRBV24-1 and TRBJ2-6; no reliable D call. Trimming stripped 4 bases from V and 0 bases from J, with 3 bases between. Germline V CDR1 and CDR2: KGHDR, SFDVKD. CDR3 length: 14 residues. CDR3 region: CATSEASGANVLTF. DNA of the CDR3: TGTGCCACCAGTGAGGCCTCTGGGGCCAACGTCCTGACTTTC.

This clonotype appeared a single time. This chain joins TRBV13 and TRBJ2-5; TRBD1 matches 8 bases. Germline CDR1 is PRHDT and CDR2 is FYEKMQ (reference sequence). The junction had 5 bases not matched to a gene; V was cut back by 3 bases and J by 5 bases. The CDR3 length is 14 residues. The CDR3 protein is CASSLDRVGETQYF. CDR3 bases: TGTGCCAGCAGCTTGGACAGGGTTGGGGAGACCCAGTACTTC. The full variable domain, with the rest looked up from reference TRBV13 and TRBJ2-5, is AAGVIQSPRHLIKEKRETATLKCYPIPRHDTVYWYQQGPGQDPQFLISFYEKMQSDKGSIPDRFSAQQFSDYHSELNMSSLELGDSALYFCASSLDRVGETQYFGPGTRLLVL.

V is TRBV4-1 and J is TRBJ2-2; 9 positions match TRBD2. Germline CDR1 reads MGHRA; CDR2 reads YSYEKL. The CDR3 is 16 amino acids. Trimming cost V 0 bases and J 6 bases; bases outside gene matches: 5. DNA of the CDR3: TGCGCCAGCAGCCAAGAACAGCGGGGGGAGTCCGGGGAGCTGTTTTTT. This translates into CASSQEQRGESGELFF.

The chain recombines TRBV10-3 with TRBJ1-2; possible D gene TRBD1, 5 bases. Trimming cost V 5 bases and J 2 bases, with 9 bases left between them. The CDR3 is 13 amino acids. The germline V gene encodes CDR1 ENHRY and CDR2 SYGVKD. The CDR3 region has the DNA TGTGCCATCAGTCAGGACACCAACTATGGCTACACCTTC. Translating it yields CAISQDTNYGYTF.

The rearrangement uses TRBV4-2 and TRBJ2-3; 14 nucleotides match TRBD2. Per the germline V gene, CDR1 is LGHNA and CDR2 is YNFKEQ. Losses at the gene ends were 3 bases for V and 2 bases for J; bases not matched to a gene: 13. CDR3 length: 20 amino acids. This CDR3 is CASSQGRLAGGLRVTDTQYF. In DNA form, the CDR3 reads TGTGCCAGCAGCCAGGGCCGACTAGCGGGGGGGCTACGTGTCACAGATACGCAGTATTTT.

This chain links TRBV21-1 with TRBJ2-1; whether TRBD2, the table's D call, matches the DNA was not checked. TRBV21-1 is annotated as a pseudogene. CDR3 length: 16 residues. The CDR3 nucleotides read TGTGCCAGCAGCCAAGCTGGCAGGGAGGTGTTGGATGAGCAGTTCTTC. It is translated as CASSQAGREVLDEQFF.

This clonotype was seen a single time. V and J are TRBV15 and TRBJ2-3, with 7 bases that match TRBD2. The junction had 10 bases not matched to a gene; V was cut back by 0 bases and J by 1 base. The germline gives CDR1 LNHNV, CDR2 YYDKDF (reference sequence). The CDR3 is 18 residues long. The CDR3 DNA reads TGTGCCACCAGCAGAGATCTGGACCGGGGGGACGGCACAGATACGCAGTATTTT. Amino acids: CATSRDLDRGDGTDTQYF.

The V call is TRBV4-3, the J call TRBJ2-1; D tentatively fits TRBD1 or TRBD2 (6 bases each). Trimming left V 0 bases short and J 4 bases short, with 13 bases between. Per germline, CDR1 LGHNA and CDR2 YSLEER. CDR3 length: 16 residues. Here the CDR3 reads CASSQEGRGQYNEQFF. CDR3 nucleotide sequence: TGCGCCAGCAGCCAAGAAGGGCGGGGACAATACAATGAGCAGTTCTTC.

A few counts support this clonotype. This chain joins TRBV3-1 and TRBJ1-6; D gene uncertain. Germline loops: CDR1 LGHDT, CDR2 YNNKEL (reference sequence). V was trimmed by 1 base and J by 7 bases, leaving 2 bases between them. The CDR3 extends over 12 amino acids. The CDR3 bases are TGTGCCAGCAGCCAAGCCAATTCACCCCTCCACTTT. Encoded protein: CASSQANSPLHF.

The V call is TRBV9, the J call TRBJ2-1, with 7 bases lining up with TRBD2. The ends lost 2 bases at V and 4 bases at J; junction bases unmatched: 3. This CDR3 spans 14 amino acids. CDR1 and CDR2 from the germline V gene are SGDLS and YYNGEE. DNA of the CDR3: TGTGCCAGCAGCGTCCGGGGGGATTACAATGAGCAGTTCTTC. This encodes CASSVRGDYNEQFF.

CDR3 bases: TGTGCCAGCAGGAACGGGGGAACTAATGAAAAACTGTTTTTT. Encoded protein: CASRNGGTNEKLFF. J is TRBJ1-4 and V is TRBV6-2 or TRBV6-3; D possibly corresponds to TRBD1 (5 bases). The CDR3 totals 14 residues. V was pared by 6 bases and J by 1 base, with 9 bases between. Per germline, CDR1 MNHEY and CDR2 SVGEGT.

The chain combines TRBV29-1 with TRBJ1-5; 8 nucleotides agree with TRBD1. The CDR3 is made up of 13 amino acids. The V and J ends lost 8 bases and 5 bases, in that order; junction bases with no gene match: 8. Germline V gene lookup returns CDR1 SQVTM and CDR2 ANQGSEA. CDR3 coding DNA: TGCAGCTGTTCAGGGGGCCTCGATCAGCCCCAGCATTTT. Protein product: CSCSGGLDQPQHF.

The chain carries TRBV7-2 and TRBJ1-1, with unresolved D. Germline V gives CDR1 SGHTA, CDR2 FQGNSA. Trimming removed 0 bases from V and 7 bases from J, with 6 bases in between. The CDR3 loop spans 12 amino acids. CDR3 DNA: TGTGCCAGCAGCTTAGCAGGCCATGAAGCTTTCTTT. This gives the protein CASSLAGHEAFF. The whole variable domain, remainder taken from reference TRBV7-2 and TRBJ1-1, is GAGVSQSPSNKVTEKGKDVELRCDPISGHTALYWYRQSLGQGLEFLIYFQGNSAPDKSGLPSDRFSAERTGGSVSTLTIQRTQQEDSAVYLCASSLAGHEAFFGQGTRLTVV.

J is TRBJ2-7 and V is TRBV15; D remains ambiguous. Trimming cost V 0 bases and J 3 bases, with 12 bases left between them. The CDR3 is 15 amino acids. The germline V gene encodes CDR1 LNHNV and CDR2 YYDKDF (reference sequence). For the CDR3, the DNA is TGTGCCACCAGCAGAGACCCCGGGTATGACTACGAGCAGTACTTC. This codes for CATSRDPGYDYEQYF.

This chain joins TRBV5-1 and TRBJ2-7; a weak D match, TRBD1 (6 bases). CDR3 length: 12 amino acids. V lost 5 bases to trimming and J lost 9 bases, with 15 bases between them. Looked up from germline, CDR1 is SGHRS and CDR2 is YFSETQ. CDR3 sequence reads: CASRSRDNGQYF. CDR3 nucleotide sequence: TGCGCCAGCAGGAGCAGGGACAACGGGCAGTACTTC.

This chain connects TRBV7-2 to TRBJ2-3; D unclear. The CDR3 covers 12 residues. The germline CDR1 and CDR2 sequences are SGHTA and FQGNSA. The V and J ends lost 5 bases and 4 bases respectively, with 7 bases between them. This CDR3 reads CASSPTADTQYF. The CDR3 bases are TGTGCCAGCAGCCCTACGGCAGATACGCAGTATTTT.

The V call is TRBV4-1, the J call TRBJ1-2; TRBD1 is a possible D gene (5 bases). The CDR3 runs 12 residues. The V gene lost 4 bases and the J gene lost 8 bases, with 11 bases spanning the gap. The V gene's germline CDR1 is MGHRA and CDR2 YSYEKL. The CDR3 loop is CASSLDMEGYTF. In DNA, the CDR3 is TGCGCCAGCAGCCTGGACATGGAGGGCTACACCTTC.

The chain carries TRBV10-1 and TRBJ1-4; D call uncertain. Trimming removed 10 bases at V and 0 bases at J, with 15 bases between. The CDR3 extends over 15 amino acids. Germline V gene lookup returns CDR1 WNHNN and CDR2 SYGVQD (reference sequence). The CDR3 loop is CATSQTPATNEKLFF. In DNA form, the CDR3 reads TGCGCCACCTCACAGACACCAGCAACTAATGAAAAACTGTTTTTT.